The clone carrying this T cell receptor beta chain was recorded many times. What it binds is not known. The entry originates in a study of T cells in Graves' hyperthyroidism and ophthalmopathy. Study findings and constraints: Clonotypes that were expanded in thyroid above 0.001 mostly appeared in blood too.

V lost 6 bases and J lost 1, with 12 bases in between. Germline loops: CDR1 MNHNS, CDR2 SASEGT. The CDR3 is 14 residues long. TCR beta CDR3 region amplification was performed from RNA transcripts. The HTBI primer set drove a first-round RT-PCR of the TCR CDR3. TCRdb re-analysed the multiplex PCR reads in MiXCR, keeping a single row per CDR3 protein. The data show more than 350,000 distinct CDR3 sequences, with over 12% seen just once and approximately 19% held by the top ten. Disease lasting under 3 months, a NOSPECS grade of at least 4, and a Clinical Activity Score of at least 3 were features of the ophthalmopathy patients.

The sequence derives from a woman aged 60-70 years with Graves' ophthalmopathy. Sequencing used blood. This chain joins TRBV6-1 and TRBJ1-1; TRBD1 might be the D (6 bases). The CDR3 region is CASRSGGENTEAFF. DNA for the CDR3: TGTGCCAGCAGGTCGGGGGGCGAGAACACTGAAGCTTTCTTT.